This T cell receptor (beta chain) is drawn from a study of blood T cell repertoires in COVID-19. Study-level information: Sources were T cells, B-cell-depleted T cells, or PBMCs; the material itself was cDNA or gDNA.

The trim removed 5 bases at V and 8 bases at J, leaving 10 bases unmatched. In germline, CDR1 is SGHAT, CDR2 FQNNGV. The CDR3 is 15 amino acids. Authors' data handling: Reference gene primer amplification in the assay estimated nucleated cell counts. Profiling relied on immunoSEQ multiplex PCR, and the TCRdb table lists in-frame clones only, not all of them. The D gene and trimming were derived from the DNA, and the V and J assignments and clone size from that table. The table shows some 80,000 clones, with 85% occurring only once. The chain carries TRBV11-2 and TRBJ1-4, with 8 bases lining up with TRBD1. Sequenced input: peripheral blood. The receptor was derived from a man older than 75 with active or convalescent COVID-19. CDR3 nucleotides: TGTGCCAGCAGCCAGGAACAGGGGGTAGTCGAAAAACTGTTTTTT. Translation gives CASSQEQGVVEKLFF.